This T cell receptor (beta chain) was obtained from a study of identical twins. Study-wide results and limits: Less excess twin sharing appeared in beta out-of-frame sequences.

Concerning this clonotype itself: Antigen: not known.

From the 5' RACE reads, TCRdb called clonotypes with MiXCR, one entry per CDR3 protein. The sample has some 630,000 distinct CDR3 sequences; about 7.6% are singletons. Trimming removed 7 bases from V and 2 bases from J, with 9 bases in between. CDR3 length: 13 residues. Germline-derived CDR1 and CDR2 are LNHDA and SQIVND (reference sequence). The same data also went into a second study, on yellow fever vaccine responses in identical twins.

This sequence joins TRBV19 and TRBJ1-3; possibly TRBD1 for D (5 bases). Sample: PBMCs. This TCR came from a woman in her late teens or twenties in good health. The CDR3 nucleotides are TGTGCCAGTATTACAGGAGCTGGAAACACCATATATTTT. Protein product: CASITGAGNTIYF.